Each of the 12 T cell receptor beta chains below was sequenced from the same sample in a study of CD4+ T cells in melanoma. The method was immunoSEQ multiplex PCR; TCRdb's version includes in-frame clones alone and lacks a portion of them. The table records roughly 150,000 clones, around nine tenths of them present only once. All receptors derive from a human donor with melanoma.

This clone was found a few times. The chain carries TRBV5-6 and TRBJ1-1; unclear D gene. The CDR3 is 14 residues long. Deletions cut 1 base from V and 1 base from J, with 8 bases between. Germline V CDR1 and CDR2: SGHDT, YYEEEE. CDR3 nucleotide sequence: TGTGCCAGCAGCTTGCCTCTGGGGAACACTGAAGCTTTCTTT. As protein: CASSLPLGNTEAFF.

The chain joins TRBV7-9 to TRBJ1-1, with D perhaps matching TRBD1 (5 bases). The CDR3 covers 13 residues. The germline V gene has CDR1 SEHNR and CDR2 FQNEAQ (reference sequence). Trimming pared 3 bases from V and 4 bases from J, leaving 9 bases between. CDR3 residues: CASSFQGGTEAFF. DNA of the CDR3: TGTGCCAGCAGCTTTCAGGGTGGCACTGAAGCTTTCTTT.

This chain connects TRBV4-2 to TRBJ2-3, with 7 bases lining up with TRBD2. Germline assignment: CDR1 LGHNA and CDR2 YNFKEQ. The CDR3 is made up of 15 amino acids. V was pared by 8 bases and J by 2 bases, with 10 bases of the junction left unmatched. CDR3 nucleotide sequence: TGTGCCAGCCAAACGGAGGGAGGGCCCACAGATACGCAGTATTTT. It yields the protein CASQTEGGPTDTQYF.

This clone was seen just once. The J gene is TRBJ2-3, the V gene TRBV5-5; D is perhaps TRBD1 (5 bases). There are 13 residues in the CDR3. V was shortened by 3 bases and J by 9 bases, with 14 bases between the two germline ends. The germline V gene encodes CDR1 SGHKS and CDR2 YYEKEE (reference sequence). CDR3 DNA: TGTGCCAGCAGCTATCAGGGTTCGGCGACGCAGTATTTT. This sequence encodes CASSYQGSATQYF.

For this clone: Other nucleotide sequences in the sample specify the same CDR3. The rearrangement joins TRBV7-9 to TRBJ2-7; D ambiguous. Per the germline V gene, CDR1 is SEHNR and CDR2 is FQNEAQ (reference sequence). Trimming removed 1 base at V and 4 bases at J, with 8 bases between. The CDR3 contains 13 residues. The CDR3 sequence is CASSLVGGYEQYF. The DNA of the CDR3 is TGTGCCAGCAGCTTAGTTGGTGGTTACGAGCAGTACTTC.

This chain uses TRBV7-9 with TRBJ1-1; D unresolved. The germline CDR1 and CDR2 sequences are SEHNR and FQNEAQ (reference sequence). The CDR3 length is 15 residues. V was shortened by 1 base and J by 4 bases, with 13 bases between the two germline ends. This chain's CDR3 is CASSLDLVRSTEAFF. CDR3 sequence (DNA): TGTGCCAGCAGCTTAGATCTGGTCAGATCCACTGAAGCTTTCTTT. Together with reference TRBV7-9 and TRBJ1-1, the CDR3 gives the full variable domain: DTGVSQNPRHKITKRGQNVTFRCDPISEHNRLYWYRQTLGQGPEFLTYFQNEAQLEKSRLLSDRFSAERPKGSFSTLEIQRTEQGDSAMYLCASSLDLVRSTEAFFGQGTRLTVV.

The V call is TRBV2, the J call TRBJ2-7; TRBD1 aligns across 9 bases. This CDR3 spans 14 amino acids. Germline CDR1 reads SNHLY; CDR2 reads FYNNEI. J lost 6 bases, V lost 5 bases, and 8 bases had no gene match. Here the CDR3 reads CASSLGQGVGEQYF. The CDR3 coding sequence is TGTGCCAGCAGTTTGGGACAGGGAGTGGGCGAGCAGTACTTC. The variable domain in full, completed from reference TRBV2 and TRBJ2-7, reads EPEVTQTPSHQVTQMGQEVILRCVPISNHLYFYWYRQILGQKVEFLVSFYNNEISEKSEIFDDQFSVERPDGSNFTLKIRSTKLEDSAMYFCASSLGQGVGEQYFGPGTRLTVT.

The chain is built from TRBV18 and TRBJ1-5; D is unclear. The CDR3 is 19 amino acids. V gave up 1 base and J gave up 1 base, with 20 bases separating them. Germline loops: CDR1 KGHSH, CDR2 LQKENI. The CDR3 spells CASSPQRGPRIGSNQPQHF. The DNA of the CDR3 is TGTGCCAGCTCACCACAGCGCGGTCCAAGAATTGGAAGCAATCAGCCCCAGCATTTT. Full variable domain (rest looked up from reference TRBV18 and TRBJ1-5): NAGVMQNPRHLVRRRGQEARLRCSPMKGHSHVYWYRQLPEEGLKFMVYLQKENIIDESGMPKERFSAEFPKEGPSILRIQQVVRGDSAAYFCASSPQRGPRIGSNQPQHFGDGTRLSIL.

The chain is built from TRBV5-1 and TRBJ1-1, with D perhaps matching TRBD1 (5 bases). Germline V CDR1 and CDR2: SGHRS, YFSETQ. The CDR3 covers 15 residues. Trimming cost V 4 bases and J 1 base, with 14 bases left between them. The CDR3 bases are TGCGCCAGCAGCCGAGGTCCCCAGGGGAACACTGAAGCTTTCTTT. This translates into CASSRGPQGNTEAFF.

This rearrangement joins TRBV11-1 to TRBJ1-2; D may be TRBD1 (5 bases). Trimming left V 4 bases short and J 6 bases short, with 9 bases between. The CDR3 is made up of 12 amino acids. Germline loops: CDR1 SGHAT, CDR2 FQDESV (reference sequence). CDR3 bases: TGTGCCAGCAGCTGGGCGGGGCATGGCTACACCTTC. Translation gives CASSWAGHGYTF.

This rearrangement joins TRBV13 to TRBJ1-1; the D is unclear. V was cut by 6 bases and J by 5 bases, with 10 bases left in between. From germline, CDR1 is PRHDT and CDR2 FYEKMQ (reference sequence). The CDR3 totals 12 residues. CDR3 region: CASSDLRTEAFF. As DNA, the CDR3 is TGTGCCAGCAGTGACTTGCGGACTGAAGCTTTCTTT.

The rearrangement joins TRBV5-8 to TRBJ2-1; maybe TRBD2 (6 bases). This CDR3 region has 15 residues. Per germline, CDR1 SGHTS and CDR2 YDEGEE. V was cut by 4 bases and J by 0 bases, with 11 bases left in between. The CDR3 is CASSRGARSYNEQFF. In DNA, the CDR3 is TGTGCCAGCAGCCGCGGGGCCCGCTCCTACAATGAGCAGTTCTTC.